This T cell receptor beta chain was found in a study of CD8+CD57+ T cells in acquired aplastic anemia. For the study at large: DNA per sorted CD4+ or CD8+ sample ranged roughly 0.19 to 30 ug, averaging roughly 3.2 ug.

This clonotype was detected many times. As yet, its antigen is unknown. Study-wide results and limits: The number of CD8+ CDR3 sequences shared by patients and controls was 25 to 35.

CDR3 and TCR beta VDJ profiling relied on a genomic DNA template. TCRdb independently ran MiXCR on the reads; one entry per CDR3 protein. The table has about 220,000 distinct CDR3 sequences, about 44% seen once; the top ten hold approximately 8%. Patients who underwent sequencing had shown CD8+CD57+ cell expansion by flow cytometry. Per germline, CDR1 SNHLY and CDR2 FYNNEI. The CDR3 has 12 amino acids. Deletions cut 1 base from V and 8 bases from J, with 6 bases between. This TCR came from a human donor with aplastic anemia. This rearrangement joins TRBV2 to TRBJ2-1; D is perhaps TRBD2 (6 bases). The sample taken for sequencing was sorted CD4+, CD8+, or CD8+CD57+ T cells (not recorded which) from PBMCs. CDR3 DNA sequence: TGTGCCAGCAGTGAAGGGGGGGATGAGCAGTTCTTC. It codes for CASSEGGDEQFF.